Listed below are T cell receptor beta chains from one sample, sequenced in a study of blood T cell repertoires in COVID-19. Sequenced by immunoSEQ multiplex PCR; TCRdb stores in-frame clones only, minus some. The sample has 150,000 or so clones, 65% to 90% seen once; the top ten hold 9.5% to 13%. Specimen: peripheral blood. These receptors were collected from an older woman with COVID-19, enrolled during active disease. Each CDR3 is given with its conserved first and last residue. A D gene is named only where the DNA matches it firmly. A row's size may be missing; if present it is once, few, many or a size class.

V gene	D gene	clone size	J gene	CDR3 protein	CDR3 DNA
TRBV6-1	TRBD1	NA	TRBJ2-2	CASSERGRITGELFF	TGTGCCAGCAGTGAAAGGGGGCGAATAACCGGGGAGCTGTTTTTT
TRBV7-6	TRBD2	NA	TRBJ2-1	CASSQTSQSYNEQFF	TGTGCCAGCAGCCAGACTAGCCAGTCCTACAATGAGCAGTTCTTC
TRBV7-2	NA	NA	TRBJ1-1	CASSFQRYTEAFF	TGTGCCAGCTCCTTCCAGAGGTACACTGAAGCTTTCTTT
TRBV2	NA	once	TRBJ1-4	CASSELRQPNEKLFF	TGTGCCAGCAGTGAATTAAGACAGCCTAATGAAAAACTGTTTTTT
TRBV15	NA	NA	TRBJ1-5	CATSRGAGSTQPQHF	TGTGCCACCAGCAGGGGGGCAGGGAGTACTCAGCCCCAGCATTTT
TRBV10-1	TRBD2	NA	TRBJ2-1	CASSEERGSYNEQFF	TGCGCCAGCAGTGAGGAGCGGGGTTCGTACAATGAGCAGTTCTTC
TRBV5-1	TRBD1	few	TRBJ1-6	CASSLRDRDNSPLHF	TGCGCCAGCAGCTTGCGGGACAGGGATAATTCACCCCTCCACTTT
TRBV5-1	NA	NA	TRBJ1-2	CASSPVMERVGYTF	TGCGCCAGCAGCCCCGTCATGGAGCGAGTTGGCTACACCTTC
TRBV14	TRBD1	few	TRBJ1-2	CASSQGGTGSRGYTF	TGTGCCAGCAGCCAAGGAGGGACAGGGAGTCGGGGCTACACCTTC
TRBV18	NA	NA	TRBJ1-1	CASSPSHRDTEAFF	TGTGCCAGCTCACCATCCCACAGAGACACTGAAGCTTTCTTT
TRBV5-1	TRBD2	NA	TRBJ2-1	CASSPGLAGGPGNEQFF	TGCGCCAGCAGCCCGGGACTAGCGGGAGGGCCGGGAAATGAGCAGTTCTTC
TRBV25-1	TRBD2	NA	TRBJ2-1	CAILTLAGGPASYNEQFF	TGTGCCATTCTCACACTAGCGGGGGGCCCCGCCTCCTACAATGAGCAGTTCTTC
TRBV7-3	TRBD1	NA	TRBJ2-6	CASSLTGTGASSGANVLTF	TGTGCCAGCAGCTTAACAGGTACAGGGGCATCCTCTGGGGCCAACGTCCTGACTTTC
TRBV9	NA	NA	TRBJ2-7	CASSVDAGRVYEQYF	TGTGCCAGCAGCGTAGACGCGGGACGGGTTTACGAGCAGTACTTC
TRBV7-8	NA	NA	TRBJ2-2	CASSLRGINTGELFF	TGTGCCAGCAGCTTAAGGGGGATCAACACCGGGGAGCTGTTTTTT
TRBV18	NA	few	TRBJ1-5	CASSDEGDQPQHF	TGTGCCAGCTCAGATGAAGGGGATCAGCCCCAGCATTTT
TRBV7-3	NA	NA	TRBJ2-1	CASSLAGATNYNEQFF	TGTGCCAGCAGTCTTGCAGGGGCAACTAACTACAATGAGCAGTTCTTC
TRBV27	TRBD2	NA	TRBJ2-1	CASSLRALSSGGYNEQFF	TGTGCCAGCAGTCTACGGGCCCTCTCTAGCGGGGGTTACAATGAGCAGTTCTTC
TRBV18	NA	NA	TRBJ1-2	CASTAGDNYGYTF	TGTGCCAGCACCGCCGGGGATAACTATGGCTACACCTTC
TRBV7-2	NA	NA	TRBJ1-2	CASSWSQQQSYGYTF	TGTGCCAGCAGCTGGAGTCAACAACAATCCTATGGCTACACCTTC
TRBV2	TRBD2	NA	TRBJ2-1	CASSPGLALYNEQFF	TGTGCCAGCAGCCCGGGACTAGCTCTCTACAATGAGCAGTTCTTC
TRBV12-3/TRBV12-4	NA	NA	TRBJ1-2	CASSLQGNYGYTF	TGTGCCAGCAGTTTACAGGGTAACTATGGCTACACCTTC